A selection of T cell receptor beta chains follows, all from one sample in a study of cytomegalovirus exposure and HLA in healthy donors. Sequencing used immunoSEQ multiplex PCR; TCRdb keeps in-frame clones, though not all of them. The data show about 87,000 clones, with around 68% seen just once and about a fifth held by the top ten. Sequencing was carried out using PBMCs. These receptors originate from a man younger than 45 in good health and CMV-seropositive. Each CDR3 is given with its conserved first and last residue. D genes are given only for firm matches. Rows give clone size only sometimes, using once, few, many, or a class for an expanded clone.

d_call: .
v_call: TRBV5-1
j_call: TRBJ1-4
clone_size: once
cdr3_nt: TGCGCCAGCAGCTTGAGTCAGGGCGAAAAACTGTTTTTT
cdr3_aa: CASSLSQGEKLFF

d_call: TRBD1
v_call: TRBV23-1
j_call: TRBJ2-6
clone_size: .
cdr3_nt: TGCGCCAGCAGTCTGCAGGGGGCACGAGTTGGGGGGGCCAACGTCCTGACTTTC
cdr3_aa: CASSLQGARVGGANVLTF

d_call: TRBD2
v_call: TRBV9
j_call: TRBJ2-5
clone_size: .
cdr3_nt: TGTGCCAGCAGCGGTACTAGCGGACCAAGAGAGACCCAGTACTTC
cdr3_aa: CASSGTSGPRETQYF

d_call: .
v_call: TRBV5-1
j_call: TRBJ2-7
clone_size: .
cdr3_nt: TGCGCCAGCAGCACGGACAACTCCTACGAGCAGTACTTC
cdr3_aa: CASSTDNSYEQYF

d_call: TRBD1
v_call: TRBV29-1
j_call: TRBJ1-1
clone_size: .
cdr3_nt: TGCAGCGTTGAAGAACCTCGGACAGGGGGCACTGAAGCTTTCTTT
cdr3_aa: CSVEEPRTGGTEAFF

d_call: .
v_call: TRBV6-5
j_call: TRBJ1-2
clone_size: .
cdr3_nt: TGTGCCAGCAGCCGGACAGCATACTATGGCTACACCTTC
cdr3_aa: CASSRTAYYGYTF

d_call: .
v_call: TRBV28
j_call: TRBJ1-1
clone_size: once
cdr3_nt: TGTGCCAGCAGCGAGGGCGTAAGCACTGAAGCTTTCTTT
cdr3_aa: CASSEGVSTEAFF

d_call: .
v_call: TRBV9
j_call: TRBJ2-2
clone_size: .
cdr3_nt: TGTGCCAGCAGCCTCCCCAGAGACAGCTACACCGGGGAGCTGTTTTTT
cdr3_aa: CASSLPRDSYTGELFF

d_call: TRBD1
v_call: TRBV7-8
j_call: TRBJ1-3
clone_size: .
cdr3_nt: TGTGCCAGCAGCTTTTCAGGGGGCGACGGAAACACCATATATTTT
cdr3_aa: CASSFSGGDGNTIYF

d_call: .
v_call: TRBV5-6
j_call: TRBJ2-3
clone_size: .
cdr3_nt: TGTGCCAGCAGCTACGGGGATACGCAGTATTTT
cdr3_aa: CASSYGDTQYF

d_call: TRBD1
v_call: TRBV4-3
j_call: TRBJ2-7
clone_size: .
cdr3_nt: TGCGCCAGCAGCCTTACCGGGACAGGGGGATACGAGCAGTACTTC
cdr3_aa: CASSLTGTGGYEQYF

d_call: TRBD1
v_call: TRBV7-9
j_call: TRBJ1-1
clone_size: .
cdr3_nt: TGTGCCAGCAGCTACGGACAGGGCCTCCCTCTGAACACTGAAGCTTTCTTT
cdr3_aa: CASSYGQGLPLNTEAFF

d_call: TRBD2
v_call: TRBV28
j_call: TRBJ2-7
clone_size: .
cdr3_nt: TGTGCCAGCAGTTTACCTGGACCTAGCGGGATCGGGTACGAGCAGTACTTC
cdr3_aa: CASSLPGPSGIGYEQYF

d_call: .
v_call: TRBV7-2
j_call: TRBJ2-7
clone_size: .
cdr3_nt: TGTGCCAGCAGCTTATCCATGGGGGGAACCTACTACGAGCAGTACTTC
cdr3_aa: CASSLSMGGTYYEQYF

d_call: .
v_call: TRBV6-6
j_call: TRBJ2-5
clone_size: .
cdr3_nt: TGTGCCAGCGCTAGTGGGGAGCAGTACTTC
cdr3_aa: CASASGEQYF

d_call: .
v_call: TRBV5-1
j_call: TRBJ2-7
clone_size: .
cdr3_nt: TGCGCCAGCAGCGCCGGACAACCAAGCTACGAGCAGTACTTC
cdr3_aa: CASSAGQPSYEQYF

d_call: .
v_call: TRBV7-3
j_call: TRBJ2-5
clone_size: .
cdr3_nt: TGTGCCAGCTCTTCGGGGGGCCCAGAGACCCAGTACTTC
cdr3_aa: CASSSGGPETQYF

d_call: .
v_call: TRBV7-6
j_call: TRBJ1-2
clone_size: .
cdr3_nt: TGTGCCAGCAGCTTATCCGCTAACTATGGCTACACCTTC
cdr3_aa: CASSLSANYGYTF

d_call: TRBD1
v_call: TRBV5-1
j_call: TRBJ2-3
clone_size: .
cdr3_nt: TGCGCCAGCAGTGACACAGGGGGCTCGGGCACAGATACGCAGTATTTT
cdr3_aa: CASSDTGGSGTDTQYF